This T cell receptor beta chain comes out of a study of blood T cell repertoires in COVID-19. Sequenced by immunoSEQ multiplex PCR; TCRdb stores in-frame clones only, minus some. Among some 410,000 clones listed, more than 75% were seen once. The length of the CDR3 is 17 residues. V was pared by 5 bases and J by 3 bases, with 9 bases of the junction left unmatched. From germline, CDR1 is SGHRS and CDR2 YFSETQ. This clone appeared a single time. This receptor was obtained from a young woman with acute COVID-19. The V call is TRBV5-1, the J call TRBJ2-2; 11 nucleotides match TRBD1. The sequenced sample consisted of PBMCs or T cells enriched from blood (not recorded which). This CDR3 reads CASRPTPGQGDTGELFF. The CDR3 DNA reads as TGCGCCAGCAGACCCACCCCGGGACAGGGGGACACCGGGGAGCTGTTTTTT.